This TCR beta chain was documented in a study of read filtering for tumor transcriptome and immune sequencing. About the study: R-ISS stage counts were under ten for I, about 15 for II, 6 or 7 for III. TCR-mapped reads were about 4.05 to 10.27 million with IR-seq versus about 85 to 1,300 with RNA-seq. Broader study findings: IR-seq and RNA-seq agreed better without single-read clonotypes.

Bone marrow was sampled from every patient at the time of active disease. With 11 bases clipped from V and 4 bases from J, the junction kept 12 bases outside the gene matches. CDR1 is MNHNS, CDR2 SASEGT, per germline. The CDR3 sequence is 14 residues long. This clonotype was seen at least ten times. Its antigen is as yet unknown. From approximately 430 ng of RNA, a library with molecular barcoded alpha/delta and beta/gamma adaptors was made. TCRdb independently ran MiXCR on the reads; one entry per CDR3 protein. Here the sample spans about 61,000 distinct CDR3 sequences, about a fifth being singletons.

Sequencing used a population of CD138-negative cells sorted from bone marrow. V usage is TRBV6-1 and J usage is TRBJ2-3; TRBD1 aligns across 7 bases. The TCR originated in a donor at least 40 years old with multiple myeloma. The CDR3 coding sequence is TGTGCCTGCTATAGGGGGCAGGGAGCAGATACGCAGTATTTT. This codes for CACYRGQGADTQYF.